Listed here are 5 T cell receptor beta chains from one sample, sequenced in a study of blood T cell repertoires in COVID-19. The table came from immunoSEQ multiplex PCR; TCRdb's copy has only in-frame clones and leaves some out. The top ten clones hold approximately 2.1% of a sample with about 120,000 clones, around 78% of them seen once. Sequencing was performed on peripheral blood. The receptors were sampled from a young man with acute or convalescent COVID-19.

V is TRBV7-8 and J is TRBJ2-6; D is ambiguous. Germline CDR1 SGHVS, CDR2 FQNEAQ. This CDR3 contains 14 residues. V lost 5 bases and J lost 0, with 5 bases in between. The CDR3 sequence is CASSPLSGANVLTF. In nucleotides, the CDR3 is TGTGCCAGCAGCCCACTCTCTGGGGCCAACGTCCTGACTTTC.

The CDR3 region has the DNA TGTGCCAGCAGCGCCCGAGGGGGCCCGGACGATGAGCAGTTCTTC. Protein product: CASSARGGPDDEQFF. The V and J genes are TRBV9 and TRBJ2-1, with 7 bases aligning to TRBD1. CDR1 SGDLS and CDR2 YYNGEE come from the germline V gene. Germline trimming cut 3 bases from V and 8 bases from J; bases unmatched to any gene: 11. The CDR3 covers 15 residues.

The rearrangement uses TRBV18 and TRBJ2-3, with 7 bases that match TRBD2. This CDR3 contains 16 residues. Germline CDR1 is KGHSH and CDR2 is LQKENI. V gave up 2 bases and J gave up 2 bases; unmatched junction bases: 7. CDR3 sequence: CASSPGPSGNTDTQYF. The CDR3, as DNA: TGTGCCAGCTCACCAGGGCCTAGCGGTAACACAGATACGCAGTATTTT.

This chain links TRBV19 with TRBJ1-1; 8 bases match TRBD1. This CDR3 is 13 amino acids long. Germline lookup yields CDR1 LNHDA and CDR2 SQIVND (reference sequence). The trim removed 5 bases at V and 8 bases at J, leaving 7 bases unmatched. CDR3 region: CASSPWTGLEAFF. The CDR3 nucleotides read TGTGCCAGTAGTCCCTGGACAGGGTTAGAAGCTTTCTTT.

This sequence joins TRBV19 and TRBJ2-5; 9 bases are shared with TRBD2. The CDR3 covers 15 residues. V shed 1 base and J 4 bases; nucleotides not matched to a gene: 4. Germline-derived CDR1 and CDR2 are LNHDA and SQIVND (reference sequence). The CDR3 region is CASSIGGLASETQYF. The CDR3 region has the DNA TGTGCCAGTAGTATAGGGGGACTAGCCTCAGAGACCCAGTACTTC.